The present TCR beta chain was sequenced within a study of shared clonotypes between healthy human individuals. The investigators split CD4+ cells into a CD45RA+ naive subset and a CD45RA-negative memory subset. To note about this clone: What it recognizes is unknown.

V lost 5 bases to trimming and J lost 15 bases, with 20 bases between them. Germline V CDR1 and CDR2: SGHAT, FQNNGV. The CDR3 runs to 13 residues. Study observations and caveats: An expected dependence of interdonor clonotype sharing on sequencing depth was noted. Researchers found naive subsets generally carried larger estimated richness than memory subsets.

Original analysis: ImmunoSEQ output held junction-only sequences without quality scores, so filtering differed. The assay was immunoSEQ multiplex PCR, and TCRdb's table has in-frame clones only and misses some. That table gives V, J and clone size, and the DNA gave D and trimming. The sample lists 2 million to 3 million clones, approximately 93% occurring once. The sequence derives from a man aged 18 to 35 in good health. Some clones in this sample may be carry-over from other donors' samples. The chain couples TRBV11-2 to TRBJ2-1; D uncertain. Sequencing was performed on naive CD4+ T cells from PBMCs. Subset in this sample: CD45RA+ positively selected. The CDR3 is CASSPWRSLVWFF. The DNA of the CDR3 is TGTGCCAGCAGCCCGTGGAGAAGCTTAGTATGGTTCTTC.